There are a few counts of the clone carrying this T cell receptor (beta chain). The sequenced template was RNA, covering the TCR beta CDR3 region. An opening RT-PCR round employed HTBI primers and preceded a second-round multiplex PCR. MiXCR was run by TCRdb on the multiplex PCR reads, yielding one entry per CDR3 protein. The sample lists 200,000 to 300,000 distinct CDR3 sequences; less than 55% were seen once. This sample was taken from a study of Graves' ophthalmopathy and Graves' hyperthyroidism. The CDR3 extends over 16 amino acids. V dropped 6 bases and J dropped 2 bases, with 16 bases sitting between them. Germline CDR1 is SEHNR and CDR2 is FQNEAQ (reference sequence).

This clonotype was obtained from an adult man with Graves' ophthalmopathy. This sequence joins TRBV7-9 and TRBJ2-2; D may be TRBD1 (6 bases). Sequencing was done on a sample of peripheral blood. This chain's CDR3 is CASSGTGTPNTGELFF. The CDR3 DNA is TGTGCCAGCAGTGGGACCGGGACACCTAACACCGGGGAGCTGTTTTTT. The variable domain in full, with the rest retrieved from reference TRBV7-9 and TRBJ2-2, is DTGVSQNPRHKITKRGQNVTFRCDPISEHNRLYWYRQTLGQGPEFLTYFQNEAQLEKSRLLSDRFSAERPKGSFSTLEIQRTEQGDSAMYLCASSGTGTPNTGELFFGEGSRLTVL.